This T cell receptor beta chain was observed in a study of blood T cell repertoires in COVID-19 (dated by TCRdb to the early 2020s). For the wider study: The collaborator samples originated in the United States, Italy and Spain and spanned the acute and convalescent phases of COVID-19. Subjects who had been exposed to COVID-19, were actively infected with it, or had recovered from it provided the deeply sampled blood TCRbeta repertoires that made up the dataset. The repertoires were released in a freely available public database meant as a resource for research on the immune response to SARS-CoV-2. The samples were drawn from the first 160 participants of the ongoing ImmuneRACE study and from 1,254 subjects provided by 6 global collaborators. Nearly every sample came with metadata listing a de-identified subject ID, COVID-19 status, age in years and sex. The prospective study material was composed of cDNA or gDNA derived from T cells, B-cell-depleted T cells, or PBMCs. Where available, HLA class I and class II types were taken from metadata supplied by the sample provider and were not determined by assay-based typing.

Samples from volunteer blood donors who had recovered from COVID-19 were contributed by a second Seattle source. Collaborating institutions collected whole blood in K2EDTA tubes following their own protocols. Collaborator samples were shipped for TCRbeta analysis as frozen whole blood, isolated PBMCs, or DNA extracted from either sample type. Turning to this clone: Its antigen is currently not known. It may be a read error: a sequence one base away is much more abundant.

TCRbeta CDR3 regions were amplified from genomic DNA by means of the immunoSEQ Assay, a bias-controlled multiplex PCR. Turning to the authors' computational methods: Within the assay, amplification of reference gene primers was used to estimate how many nucleated cells each sample contained. To quantify the absolute abundance of each unique TCRbeta CDR3 rearrangement, sequence reads were collapsed and filtered. For each sample, productive Simpson clonality was calculated as the square root of Simpson's diversity index over productive rearrangements. Imported from immuneACCESS, the table was reduced by TCRdb to in-frame sequences with V and J called. These copies leave out some clones; in studies compared against another copy, an unresolved V gene accounts for under half, and the cause of the remainder is not known. V and J calls and clone size are copied from that table; D and trimming were computed from the DNA. The sample includes a few hundred thousand clones, with more than 65% observed a single time. In total, the top ten clones hold more than 1.2% of the sample.

Findings and caveats that apply to the study as a whole: The amount of clinical and demographic metadata varied by source and participant and was provided uncurated.

This clonotype was obtained from a middle-aged woman who had recovered from COVID-19. Source material: peripheral blood.

This receptor has the CDR3 CASSPFQETQYF. Here is the DNA: TGTGCCAGCAGTCCGTTCCAAGAGACCCAGTACTTC. Recombination connected TRBV14 to TRBJ2-5; there is no confident call for the D gene. Via the germline V gene, CDR1 is SGHDN and CDR2 FVKESK. Including the terminal cysteine and phenylalanine, the CDR3 comprises 12 residues. CDR3 DNA is the only sequence kept; it has 36 bases, read in frame from the first base. Trimming costs V 6 bases and J 1 base, and their ends lie 6 bases apart.